Following are 4 T cell receptor beta chains from one sample sequenced in a study of post-analysis software for immune sequencing data (dated by TCRdb to about 2015). The paper as a whole reports these results and caveats: Patients showed significantly higher frequencies than controls for roughly five TRBV segments, among them TRBV5-6, TRBV5-1 and TRBV20-1.

The method behind the library was PCR. The sequencer listed for this sample is Illumina HiSeq 2500. Unique molecular identifiers were incorporated into TCR beta cDNA libraries to reduce PCR and sequencing biases. The public reads were run again by TCRdb, first through fastp at Q25 and then through MiXCR, and only productive beta chains were kept. CDR3 protein duplicates are merged, each entry listing the most common genes and DNA. The sample table holds hundreds of thousands of distinct CDR3 sequences, of which 59% were seen once. The ten largest make up around 11% of the sample. These receptors' antigens are unknown. The sample taken for sequencing was blood. Receptors were obtained from a girl aged 2-10 years with multiple sclerosis.

V is TRBV27 and J is TRBJ2-1; 10 bases are shared with TRBD1. Germline loops: CDR1 MNHEY, CDR2 SMNVEV (reference sequence). The CDR3 is 16 residues long. The J segment lost 5 bases and the V segment lost 6 bases, leaving 10 bases of the junction unmatched. The CDR3, as DNA: TGTGCCAGCAGCAAGGGACAGGGGATAGGAGACAATGAGCAGTTCTTC. Translating it yields CASSKGQGIGDNEQFF.

This clonotype showed up just a few times. The chain couples TRBV27 to TRBJ2-3; 12 positions agree with TRBD2. This CDR3 has 15 amino acids. CDR1 and CDR2 from the germline V gene are MNHEY and SMNVEV (reference sequence). Trimming at V came to 5 bases and at J to 7 bases, leaving 7 bases not matched to a gene. The CDR3 DNA reads as TGTGCCAGCAGTGATCCTAGCGGGGGGGCGTATACGCAGTATTTT. It specifies CASSDPSGGAYTQYF.

This clonotype was seen only a few times. The V call is TRBV18, the J call TRBJ2-1; possible D gene TRBD1, 5 bases. Trimming cost V 2 bases and J 2 bases, with 16 bases left between them. This CDR3 is 17 amino acids long. Per the germline V gene, CDR1 is KGHSH and CDR2 is LQKENI. The CDR3: CASSPSGPGSTYNEQFF. Written as DNA, the CDR3 is TGTGCCAGCTCACCAAGTGGGCCAGGGTCCACCTACAATGAGCAGTTCTTC.

This chain joins TRBV29-1 and TRBJ2-1, with D perhaps matching TRBD2 (6 bases). The CDR3 length is 12 residues. Germline CDR1 and CDR2: SQVTM and ANQGSEA. Trimming shortened V by 4 bases and J by 7 bases, and 11 bases separated the two germline ends. CDR3 loop: CSVARAGNEQFF. CDR3 bases: TGCAGCGTTGCCAGGGCGGGGAATGAGCAGTTCTTC.